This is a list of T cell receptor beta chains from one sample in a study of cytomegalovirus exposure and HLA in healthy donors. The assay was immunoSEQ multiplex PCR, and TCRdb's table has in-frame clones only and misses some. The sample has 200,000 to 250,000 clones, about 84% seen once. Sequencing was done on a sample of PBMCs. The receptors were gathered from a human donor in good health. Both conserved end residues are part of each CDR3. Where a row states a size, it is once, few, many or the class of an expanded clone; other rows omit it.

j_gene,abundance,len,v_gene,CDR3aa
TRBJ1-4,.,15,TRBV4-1,CASSQTGQGNEKLFF
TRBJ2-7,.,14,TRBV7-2,CASSLLAGSYEQYF
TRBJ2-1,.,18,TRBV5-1,CASSLTSGRKVGHDEQFF
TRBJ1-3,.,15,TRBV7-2,CASNSYTTAGNTIYF
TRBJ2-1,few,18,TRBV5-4,CASSAPQGVAEALHEQFF
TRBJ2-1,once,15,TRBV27,CASSFHGGDYNEQFF
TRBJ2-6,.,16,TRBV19,CASSTFGEVGANVLTF
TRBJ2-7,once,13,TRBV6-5,CASRTGGSYEQYF
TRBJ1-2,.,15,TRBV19,CASSLGQDINYGYTF
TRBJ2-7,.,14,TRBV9,CASSPGQGGYEQYF
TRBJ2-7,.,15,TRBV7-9,CASSPGLAGTSEQYF
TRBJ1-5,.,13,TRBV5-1,CASSLQGDQPQHF
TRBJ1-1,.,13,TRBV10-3,CAIRRDGQLEAFF
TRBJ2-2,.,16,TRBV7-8,CASSFWTSGSARELFF
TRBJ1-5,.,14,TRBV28,CASSLSQAGGPQHF
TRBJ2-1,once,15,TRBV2,CASSLKESSYNEQFF
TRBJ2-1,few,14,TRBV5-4,CASSLGLNDNEQFF
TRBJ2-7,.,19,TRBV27,CASSFRLYRSGQGAYEQYF
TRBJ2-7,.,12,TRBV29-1,CSVYTGVHEQYF
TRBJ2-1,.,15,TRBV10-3,CAISGGLTTNNEQFF
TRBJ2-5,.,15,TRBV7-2,CASSPRDPRQETQYF
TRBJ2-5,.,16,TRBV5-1,CASSSGLAGNQETQYF
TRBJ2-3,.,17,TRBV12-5,CASGPGRGPFREDTQYF
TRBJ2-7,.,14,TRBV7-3,CASSFGTGGSEQYF
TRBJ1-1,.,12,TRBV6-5,CASSSGGTEAFF
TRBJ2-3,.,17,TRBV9,CASSVRPGQGAPDTQYF
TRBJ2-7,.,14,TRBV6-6,CASSYSGGSVEQYF
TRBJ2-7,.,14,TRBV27,CASSFGTSVYEQYF
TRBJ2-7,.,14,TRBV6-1,CASSEMGQTYEQYF
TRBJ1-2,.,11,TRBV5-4,CASSLDRHLIF
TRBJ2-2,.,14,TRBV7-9,CASSLVGDTGELFF
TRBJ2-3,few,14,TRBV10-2,CASRIAGATDTQYF
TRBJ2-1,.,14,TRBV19,CASSGTGGLNEQFF
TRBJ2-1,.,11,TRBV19,CASGRGNEQFF
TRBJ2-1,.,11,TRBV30,CAWRSYNEQFF
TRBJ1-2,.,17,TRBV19,CASSIGGQPLPLYGYTF
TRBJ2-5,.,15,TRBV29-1,CSVELPRESKETQYF
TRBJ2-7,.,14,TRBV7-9,CASSPRTGVGEQYF
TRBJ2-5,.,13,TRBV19,CASSIGGGETQYF
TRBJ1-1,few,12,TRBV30,CAWSPGYTEAFF
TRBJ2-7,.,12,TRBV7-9,CASSLGSYEQYF
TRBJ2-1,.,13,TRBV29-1,CSARGTSYNEQFF
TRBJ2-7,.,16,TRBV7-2,CASSHGGSGKSYEQYF
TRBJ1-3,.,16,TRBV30,CAWSAVRDRWRNTIYF
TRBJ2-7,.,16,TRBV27,CASIGAGHRNTYEQYF
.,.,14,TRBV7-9,CASSLGGGPYEQYF
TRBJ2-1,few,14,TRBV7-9,CASSVILTGNEQFF
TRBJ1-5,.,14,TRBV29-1,CSVVGDSGNQPQHF
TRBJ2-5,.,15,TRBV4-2,CASSQETGGLETQYF
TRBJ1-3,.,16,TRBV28,CASSLLAASSGNTIYF
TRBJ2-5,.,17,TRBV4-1,CASSQEGRSSGQETQYF
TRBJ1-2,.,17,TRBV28,CASSLLTTGGVNYGYTF